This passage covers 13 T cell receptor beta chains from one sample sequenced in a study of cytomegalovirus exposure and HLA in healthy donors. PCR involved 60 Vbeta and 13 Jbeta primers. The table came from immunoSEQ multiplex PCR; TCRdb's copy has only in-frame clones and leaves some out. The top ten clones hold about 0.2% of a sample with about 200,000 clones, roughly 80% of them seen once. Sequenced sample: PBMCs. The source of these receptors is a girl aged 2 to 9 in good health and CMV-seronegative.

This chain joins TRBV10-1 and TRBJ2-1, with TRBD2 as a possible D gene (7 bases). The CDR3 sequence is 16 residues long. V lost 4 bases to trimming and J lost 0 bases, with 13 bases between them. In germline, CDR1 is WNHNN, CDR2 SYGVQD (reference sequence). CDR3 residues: CASSGLADSSYNEQFF. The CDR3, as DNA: TGCGCCAGCAGTGGGCTAGCGGACAGCTCCTACAATGAGCAGTTCTTC.

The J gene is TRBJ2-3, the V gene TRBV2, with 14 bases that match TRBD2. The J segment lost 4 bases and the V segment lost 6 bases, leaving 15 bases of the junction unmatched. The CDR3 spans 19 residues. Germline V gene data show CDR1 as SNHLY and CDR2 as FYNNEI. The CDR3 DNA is TGTGCCAGCAGAAGGTCAGGACAGCCGGGACTAGCGGGGGCAGATACGCAGTATTTT. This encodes CASRRSGQPGLAGADTQYF.

CDR3 DNA sequence: TGTGCCAGTGGCAACAGCCGGAACACTGAAGCTTTCTTT. Amino acids: CASGNSRNTEAFF. J is TRBJ1-1 and V is TRBV19; the D is unclear. This CDR3 has 13 residues. Deletions cut 8 bases from V and 1 base from J, with 11 bases between. Germline lookup yields CDR1 LNHDA and CDR2 SQIVND (reference sequence).

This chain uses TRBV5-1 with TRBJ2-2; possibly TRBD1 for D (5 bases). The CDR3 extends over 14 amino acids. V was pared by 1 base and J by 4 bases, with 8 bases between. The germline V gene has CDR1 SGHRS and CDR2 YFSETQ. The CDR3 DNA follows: TGCGCCAGCAGCTTGCAGGGTCCCACCGGGGAGCTGTTTTTT. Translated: CASSLQGPTGELFF.

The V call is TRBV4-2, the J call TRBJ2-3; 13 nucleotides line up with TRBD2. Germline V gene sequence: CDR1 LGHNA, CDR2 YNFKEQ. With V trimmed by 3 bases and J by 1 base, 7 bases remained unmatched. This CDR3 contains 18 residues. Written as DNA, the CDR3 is TGTGCCAGCAGCCACCCCAGAGGACTAGCGGGGGGCACAGATACGCAGTATTTT. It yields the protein CASSHPRGLAGGTDTQYF.

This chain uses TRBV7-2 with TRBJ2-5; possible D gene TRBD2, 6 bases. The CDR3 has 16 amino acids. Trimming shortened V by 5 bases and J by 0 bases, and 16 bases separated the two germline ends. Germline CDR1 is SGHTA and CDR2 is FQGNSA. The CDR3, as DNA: TGTGCCAGCAGCGCCGTAAGCGGGCAGAACCAAGAGACCCAGTACTTC. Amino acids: CASSAVSGQNQETQYF. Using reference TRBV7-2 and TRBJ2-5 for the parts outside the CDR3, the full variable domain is GAGVSQSPSNKVTEKGKDVELRCDPISGHTALYWYRQSLGQGLEFLIYFQGNSAPDKSGLPSDRFSAERTGGSVSTLTIQRTQQEDSAVYLCASSAVSGQNQETQYFGPGTRLLVL.

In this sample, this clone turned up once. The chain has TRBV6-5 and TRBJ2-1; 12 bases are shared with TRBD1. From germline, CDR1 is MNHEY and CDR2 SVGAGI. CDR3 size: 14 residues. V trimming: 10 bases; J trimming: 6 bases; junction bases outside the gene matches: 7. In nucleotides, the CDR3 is TGTGCCACTAAACCGGGACAGGGGGCCAATGAGCAGTTCTTC. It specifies CATKPGQGANEQFF.

The CDR3 region is CASSLASSADTQYF. CDR3 coding DNA: TGCGCCAGCAGCTTGGCCTCCTCCGCAGATACGCAGTATTTT. The genes are TRBV5-1 and TRBJ2-3; D is uncertain. The germline V gene encodes CDR1 SGHRS and CDR2 YFSETQ. The CDR3 runs to 14 residues. Trimming shortened V by 0 bases and J by 4 bases, and 9 bases separated the two germline ends.

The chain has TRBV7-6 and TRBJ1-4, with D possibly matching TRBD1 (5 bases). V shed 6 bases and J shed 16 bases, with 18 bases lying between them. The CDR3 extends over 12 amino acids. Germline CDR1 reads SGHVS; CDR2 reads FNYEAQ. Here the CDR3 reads CASSPYAGGSFF. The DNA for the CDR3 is TGTGCCAGCAGTCCTTATGCGGGGGGTTCGTTTTTT.

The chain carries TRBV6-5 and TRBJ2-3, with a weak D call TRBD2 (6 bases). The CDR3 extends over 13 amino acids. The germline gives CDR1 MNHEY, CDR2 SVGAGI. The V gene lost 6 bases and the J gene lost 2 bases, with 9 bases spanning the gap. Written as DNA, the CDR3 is TGTGCCAGCAGCCTGGACTACACAGATACGCAGTATTTT. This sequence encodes CASSLDYTDTQYF.

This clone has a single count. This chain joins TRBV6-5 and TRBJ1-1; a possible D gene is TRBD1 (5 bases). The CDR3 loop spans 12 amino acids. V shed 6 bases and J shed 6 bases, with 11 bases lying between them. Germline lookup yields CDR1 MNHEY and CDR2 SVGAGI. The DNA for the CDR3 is TGTGCCAGCAGACCAACAGGCTCTGAAGCTTTCTTT. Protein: CASRPTGSEAFF.

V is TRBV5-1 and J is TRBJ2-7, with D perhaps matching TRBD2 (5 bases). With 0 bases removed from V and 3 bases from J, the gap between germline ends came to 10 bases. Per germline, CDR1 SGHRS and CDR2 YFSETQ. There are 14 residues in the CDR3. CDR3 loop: CASSLALEGYEQYF. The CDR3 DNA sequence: TGCGCCAGCAGCTTGGCCTTAGAGGGCTACGAGCAGTACTTC.

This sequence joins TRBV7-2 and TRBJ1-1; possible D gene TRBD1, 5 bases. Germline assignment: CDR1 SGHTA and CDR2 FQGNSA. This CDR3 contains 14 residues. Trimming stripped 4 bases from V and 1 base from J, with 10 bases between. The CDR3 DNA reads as TGTGCCAGCAGCTCAAACAGGTGGAACACTGAAGCTTTCTTT. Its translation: CASSSNRWNTEAFF.